The 14 T cell receptor beta chains below all came from one sample that was sequenced in a study of cytomegalovirus exposure and HLA in healthy donors. 60 Vbeta and 13 Jbeta primers were used in PCR. Libraries were prepared by immunoSEQ multiplex PCR; TCRdb keeps only in-frame clonotypes and omits some of them. The data contain about 170,000 clones, 85% of them seen just once; the ten biggest clones take up 1%. The sequenced sample was PBMCs. The receptors come from a boy younger than 10 in good health and CMV-seronegative.

The chain combines TRBV6-1 with TRBJ2-4; 8 bases agree with TRBD2. This CDR3 has 14 amino acids. Germline V gives CDR1 MNHNS, CDR2 SASEGT. V dropped 6 bases and J dropped 2; count of bases not matched to a gene: 3. CDR3 sequence: CASSGRGPKNIQYF. CDR3 bases: TGTGCCAGCAGCGGGAGGGGCCCCAAAAACATTCAGTACTTC.

CDR3 DNA sequence: TGTGCCAGCCGGGACAGGGGGCGCATCGGGGAACAGACCCAGTACTTC. This encodes CASRDRGRIGEQTQYF. The V gene is TRBV28, the J gene TRBJ2-5, with 12 nucleotides matching TRBD1. J was trimmed by 6 bases and V by 8 bases; bases with no gene match: 13. CDR1 and CDR2 (germline): MDHEN, SYDVKM. CDR3 length: 16 amino acids. The full variable domain, in which reference TRBV28 and TRBJ2-5 provide the parts outside the CDR3, is DVKVTQSSRYLVKRTGEKVFLECVQDMDHENMFWYRQDPGLGLRLIYFSYDVKMKEKGDIPEGYSVSREKKERFSLILESASTNQTSMYLCASRDRGRIGEQTQYFGPGTRLLVL.

The gene calls are TRBV6-5 and TRBJ1-5; 8 bases line up with TRBD1. CDR1 is MNHEY, CDR2 SVGAGI, per germline. CDR3 length: 15 amino acids. The V segment lost 8 bases and the J segment 0 bases; nucleotides outside the gene matches: 6. Written as DNA, the CDR3 is TGTGCCAGCCGCGGGACAGGTTTTAGCAATCAGCCCCAGCATTTT. It is translated as CASRGTGFSNQPQHF.

CDR3 nucleotide sequence: TGTGCCAGCAGCTTAGCTGCCACAGGGGGCGCTTTTGGCTATGGCTACACCTTC. Translation gives CASSLAATGGAFGYGYTF. The chain joins TRBV7-2 to TRBJ1-2; 9 nucleotides align to TRBD1. Germline V CDR1 and CDR2: SGHTA, FQGNSA. The CDR3 runs to 18 residues. Trimming cost V 0 bases and J 4 bases; bases outside gene matches: 12.

The rearrangement links TRBV12-1 to TRBJ2-2; TRBD2, as called in the table, went unchecked against the DNA. TRBV12-1 is tagged as a pseudogene. CDR3 length: 18 amino acids. CDR3 DNA sequence: TGTGCCAGCAGCTGGGAGGGACTAGCGGGAGTTCTCACCGGGGAGCTGTTTTTT. Translation gives CASSWEGLAGVLTGELFF.

In DNA form, the CDR3 reads TGTGCCTGGAGTTATGGGAGCGGCTACACCTTC. It translates to CAWSYGSGYTF. J is TRBJ1-2 and V is TRBV30; D is uncertain. The V gene lost 2 bases and the J gene lost 8 bases, with 9 bases spanning the gap. CDR1 and CDR2 from the germline V gene are GTSNPN and SVGIG (reference sequence). The CDR3 loop spans 11 amino acids.

A few counts support this clone. This chain connects TRBV6-5 to TRBJ1-2; no reliable D call. V was clipped by 6 bases and J by 8 bases, with 16 bases between them. Germline assignment: CDR1 MNHEY and CDR2 SVGAGI. The CDR3 runs 13 residues. The CDR3 region has the DNA TGTGCCAGCAGACCCCGCGGGGATGGAGGCTACACCTTC. It is translated as CASRPRGDGGYTF.

This chain joins TRBV19 and TRBJ2-1, with 11 nucleotides matching TRBD2. The V segment lost 3 bases and the J segment 5 bases; nucleotides outside the gene matches: 6. Germline CDR1 LNHDA, CDR2 SQIVND (reference sequence). The CDR3 runs 16 residues. The CDR3 is CASSITGTSGHNEQFF. CDR3 DNA: TGTGCCAGTAGTATTACCGGGACTAGCGGACACAATGAGCAGTTCTTC.

V and J are TRBV6-1 and TRBJ2-5; the match to TRBD1 covers 9 bases. The CDR3 is 13 amino acids. From germline, CDR1 is MNHNS and CDR2 SASEGT. J lost 0 bases, V lost 11 bases, and 4 bases had no gene match. For the CDR3, the DNA is TGTGCCCTGGACAGGGGCTACCAAGAGACCCAGTACTTC. It yields the protein CALDRGYQETQYF.

The chain has TRBV28 and TRBJ1-4; D possibly corresponds to TRBD1 (6 bases). The germline V gene has CDR1 MDHEN and CDR2 SYDVKM. This CDR3 spans 15 amino acids. V dropped 1 base and J dropped 8 bases, with 14 bases sitting between them. The CDR3 DNA is TGTGCCAGCAGTTTATTGGGACACCAGTTGGAAAAACTGTTTTTT. Its translation is CASSLLGHQLEKLFF.

The chain carries TRBV6-1 and TRBJ1-3; D is undetermined. The length of the CDR3 is 15 residues. Trimming left V 8 bases short and J 0 bases short, with 14 bases between. Germline V lookup: CDR1 MNHNS, CDR2 SASEGT. As DNA, the CDR3 is TGTGCCAGCGGCCTAGGGAGTATCTCTGGAAACACCATATATTTT. Translated, it gives CASGLGSISGNTIYF.

On this clone: This sample also contains other DNA sequences that code for the same CDR3. The chain links TRBV5-1 to TRBJ1-1; D is undetermined. CDR3 length: 13 amino acids. CDR1 SGHRS and CDR2 YFSETQ come from the germline V gene. V was cut by 0 bases and J by 4 bases, with 7 bases left in between. The CDR3 bases are TGCGCCAGCAGCTTGGTCGCAGGCACTGAAGCTTTCTTT. This codes for CASSLVAGTEAFF. Full variable domain (missing parts from reference TRBV5-1 and TRBJ1-1): KAGVTQTPRYLIKTRGQQVTLSCSPISGHRSVSWYQQTPGQGLQFLFEYFSETQRNKGNFPGRFSGRQFSNSRSEMNVSTLELGDSALYLCASSLVAGTEAFFGQGTRLTVV.

This chain joins TRBV6-1 and TRBJ2-7; D is perhaps TRBD2 (5 bases). The germline gives CDR1 MNHNS, CDR2 SASEGT. CDR3 length: 13 residues. Trimming left V 4 bases short and J 7 bases short, with 14 bases between. This CDR3 reads CASSALTSGEQYV. CDR3 DNA sequence: TGTGCCAGCAGTGCCCTAACATCGGGGGAGCAGTACGTC.

The J gene is TRBJ2-5, the V gene TRBV7-3; a weak D match, TRBD1 (6 bases). The length of the CDR3 is 13 residues. The V and J ends lost 10 bases and 1 base respectively, with 13 bases between them. Per the germline V gene, CDR1 is SGHTA and CDR2 is FQGTGA. The CDR3 sequence is CATAQGPQETQYF. Here the CDR3 DNA reads TGTGCCACCGCCCAGGGGCCCCAAGAGACCCAGTACTTC.